These T cell receptor beta chains were read from a single sample in a study of blood T cells in healthy people across ages. Each CDR3 protein gets one entry after TCRdb re-called the 5' RACE reads with MiXCR. The sample yields 790,000 or so distinct CDR3 sequences, 56% seen once. The sequenced sample was blood. Receptors originate from a man in his forties in good health. Each CDR3 is given with its conserved first and last residue. Fields, in order: D gene, V gene, CDR3 length, clone size, J gene, CDR3 protein, CDR3 DNA. D genes are given only for firm matches. A row's size may be missing; if present it is once, few, many or a size class.

-	TRBV29-1	12	few	TRBJ2-1	CSVGRPANEQFF	TGCAGCGTCGGGCGACCTGCCAATGAGCAGTTCTTC
TRBD2	TRBV9	15	-	TRBJ2-1	CASSQSGSPNNEQFF	TGTGCCAGCAGCCAGAGCGGGAGTCCAAACAATGAGCAGTTCTTC
TRBD1	TRBV7-2	14	-	TRBJ1-1	CASSIYITGGEAFF	TGTGCCAGCAGCATTTATATCACAGGGGGCGAAGCTTTCTTT
-	TRBV4-2	17	many	TRBJ2-6	CASSQEEGRSGANVLTF	TGTGCCAGCAGCCAAGAGGAGGGGCGCTCTGGGGCCAACGTCCTGACTTTC
TRBD2	TRBV7-9	14	-	TRBJ2-1	CASSTAGSYNEQFF	TGTGCCAGCAGTACAGCGGGATCCTACAATGAGCAGTTCTTC
-	TRBV20-1	15	-	TRBJ1-2	CSAREVQGPNYGYTF	TGCAGTGCTAGAGAAGTGCAGGGGCCGAATTATGGCTACACCTTC
-	TRBV27	14	-	TRBJ1-2	CASSFGPGIIGYTF	TGTGCCAGCAGTTTCGGCCCAGGGATTATTGGCTACACCTTC
TRBD1	TRBV6-5	16	-	TRBJ2-4	CASSSGQGLAKNIQYF	TGTGCCAGCAGTTCCGGACAGGGGTTAGCCAAAAACATTCAGTACTTC
-	TRBV7-9	14	-	TRBJ2-3	CASGRETGADTQYF	TGTGCCAGCGGAAGAGAGACCGGGGCAGATACGCAGTATTTT
TRBD1	TRBV7-2	14	many	TRBJ1-1	CASRTDRAATEAFF	TGTGCCAGCAGAACCGACAGGGCGGCCACTGAAGCTTTCTTT
TRBD2	TRBV11-2	15	-	TRBJ2-5	CASSPGLAGPETQYF	TGTGCCAGCAGCCCGGGACTAGCGGGGCCAGAGACCCAGTACTTC
-	TRBV29-1	12	few	TRBJ2-1	CSVGTGRTEQFF	TGCAGCGTCGGGACGGGTAGAACTGAGCAGTTCTTC
TRBD1	TRBV2	13	-	TRBJ2-7	CASRGDSRNEQYF	TGTGCCAGCAGGGGGGACAGTAGGAACGAGCAGTACTTC
TRBD2	TRBV20-1	14	-	TRBJ2-1	CSAPSSGSYNEQFF	TGCAGTGCTCCTTCTAGCGGTTCCTACAATGAGCAGTTCTTC
-	TRBV28	13	-	TRBJ1-5	CASMDSPNQPQHF	TGTGCCAGCATGGACAGCCCTAATCAGCCCCAGCATTTT
TRBD1	TRBV5-6	15	-	TRBJ1-1	CASSPDRTLNTEAFF	TGTGCCAGCAGCCCGGACAGGACACTTAACACTGAAGCTTTCTTT
TRBD2	TRBV20-1	16	few	TRBJ2-3	CSARSLQRGGTDTQYF	TGCAGTGCTAGATCTCTCCAGCGGGGGGGTACAGATACGCAGTATTTT
-	TRBV5-6	13	few	TRBJ2-7	CASSSYDRYEQYF	TGTGCCAGCAGCTCCTACGACAGGTACGAGCAGTACTTC
-	TRBV20-1	15	-	TRBJ2-5	CSARDVAGSWETQYF	TGCAGTGCTAGAGATGTTGCGGGAAGCTGGGAGACCCAGTACTTC
-	TRBV18	15	-	TRBJ2-3	CVSSRGDSNTDTQYF	TGTGTCAGCTCCCGCGGGGACAGTAACACAGATACGCAGTATTTT
-	TRBV20-1	15	once	TRBJ1-2	CSARDGLRGYYGYTF	TGCAGTGCTAGAGATGGACTAAGGGGCTACTATGGCTACACCTTC
-	TRBV7-9	18	-	TRBJ1-1	CASSLASSGRGSNTEAFF	TGTGCCAGCAGCTTAGCGTCATCAGGTAGGGGCTCCAACACTGAAGCTTTCTTT
-	TRBV12-3/TRBV12-4	13	few	TRBJ2-7	CASTRTAPYEQYF	TGTGCCAGCACGCGGACGGCGCCCTACGAGCAGTACTTC
TRBD2	TRBV20-1	18	-	TRBJ2-1	CSAPDGRANSISYNEQFF	TGCAGTGCCCCCGACGGGAGGGCGAACTCGATATCCTACAATGAGCAGTTCTTC
-	TRBV7-9	14	-	TRBJ2-7	CASSPLDRLYEQYF	TGTGCCAGCAGCCCCCTGGACCGGCTCTACGAGCAGTACTTC
TRBD2	TRBV6-5	15	-	TRBJ2-3	CASRNTGLAEDTQYF	TGTGCCAGCAGGAACACGGGACTAGCGGAGGATACACAGTATTTT
-	TRBV15	12	-	TRBJ2-1	CATSRVLYEQFF	TGTGCCACCAGCAGAGTACTTTATGAGCAGTTCTTC
-	TRBV7-3	13	-	TRBJ1-6	CASGANPNSPLHF	TGTGCCAGCGGTGCGAACCCTAATTCACCCCTCCACTTT
TRBD1	TRBV28	18	few	TRBJ2-5	CASSYEYEGNRGEETQYF	TGTGCCAGCAGTTACGAATACGAAGGAAACAGGGGGGAAGAGACCCAGTACTTC
-	TRBV14	15	-	TRBJ2-5	CASSEEKVYQETQYF	TGTGCCAGCAGCGAAGAAAAAGTCTACCAAGAGACCCAGTACTTC
-	TRBV5-1	13	few	TRBJ2-7	CASSSRTDYEQYF	TGCGCCAGCAGCTCACGGACAGACTACGAGCAGTACTTC
TRBD1	TRBV29-1	16	once	TRBJ1-4	CSVVEGAGQVNEKLFF	TGCAGCGTTGTGGAGGGGGCGGGACAGGTTAATGAAAAACTGTTTTTT
TRBD2	TRBV6-1	15	-	TRBJ2-1	CASSEAPGGAASGFF	TGTGCCAGCAGTGAAGCGCCCGGGGGGGCGGCCAGTGGGTTCTTC
-	TRBV9	16	-	TRBJ2-5	CASSTSMTDASGEQYF	TGTGCCAGCAGCACTTCGATGACGGACGCTTCCGGGGAGCAGTACTTC
TRBD1	TRBV5-1	14	-	TRBJ1-2	CASSEQGDNYGYTF	TGCGCCAGCAGCGAACAGGGGGATAACTATGGCTACACCTTC
TRBD2	TRBV6-6	13	few	TRBJ2-7	CASGGSVYGEQYF	TGTGCCAGCGGCGGGAGCGTTTATGGCGAGCAGTACTTC
-	TRBV29-1	11	-	TRBJ2-1	CSVGGAGGRFF	TGCAGCGTTGGGGGGGCAGGGGGTAGGTTCTTC